Listed here are 14 T cell receptor beta chains from one sample, sequenced in a study of vaccination effects on CD4 cells after COVID-19. Prior to sequencing, the ViraFEST assay stimulated PBMC with viral peptide pools, which expanded the antigen-specific CD4+ T cells. Once cultured for around 11 days, the cells underwent separation to obtain CD4+ T cells. These TCRs' antigens remain unknown. Measured with immunoSEQ multiplex PCR; TCRdb has only the in-frame clones, and not every one. The sample has around 79,000 clones; roughly four fifths are singletons. Sequencing used CD4+ T cells from PBMCs cultured with HCoV-229E spike peptides, obtained before COVID-19 vaccination. The receptors shown here come from a human donor who received a COVID-19 vaccine.

This clone has only a few counts. The chain links TRBV28 to TRBJ2-2, with TRBD1 matching over 8 bases. Germline trimming cut 3 bases from V and 3 bases from J; bases unmatched to any gene: 3. The CDR3 runs to 15 residues. Germline CDR1 and CDR2: MDHEN and SYDVKM. The CDR3 loop is CASSLGDRHTGELFF. The DNA for the CDR3 is TGTGCCAGCAGTTTGGGGGACAGGCACACCGGGGAGCTGTTTTTT.

This chain joins TRBV10-1 and TRBJ2-1; D is undetermined. The ends were cut back, 0 bases at V and 0 bases at J, with 12 bases in the middle. CDR1 and CDR2 (germline): WNHNN, SYGVQD (reference sequence). CDR3 length: 17 amino acids. CDR3 loop: CASSESVAFSSYNEQFF. CDR3 nucleotide sequence: TGCGCCAGCAGTGAGTCGGTTGCCTTCAGCTCCTACAATGAGCAGTTCTTC.

The genes are TRBV24-1 and TRBJ2-3; perhaps TRBD1 as D (8 bases). Trimming stripped 3 bases from V and 4 bases from J, with 13 bases between. The CDR3 sequence is 15 residues long. The germline V gene has CDR1 KGHDR and CDR2 SFDVKD. This chain's CDR3 is CATSDVTGGADTQYF. In DNA, the CDR3 is TGTGCCACCAGTGATGTAACAGGGGGGGCAGATACGCAGTATTTT.

The chain uses TRBV28 and TRBJ2-5, with 7 positions matching TRBD2. The CDR3 has 14 amino acids. Trimming took 5 bases from V and 5 from J; bases not matched to a gene: 8. Germline V gene data show CDR1 as MDHEN and CDR2 as SYDVKM. The CDR3 bases are TGTGCCAGCAGTACCTTGGGTAGCGGGGAGACCCAGTACTTC. It codes for CASSTLGSGETQYF.

The chain couples TRBV7-2 to TRBJ2-1; D is perhaps TRBD1 (5 bases). Germline lookup yields CDR1 SGHTA and CDR2 FQGNSA. This CDR3 region has 16 residues. The germline V and J ends were trimmed by 5 bases and 6 bases, with 20 bases remaining between them. The CDR3 nucleotides are TGTGCCAGCAGCCTTCAGGGCCCTAGGGTAGGCAATGAGCAGTTCTTC. Translating it yields CASSLQGPRVGNEQFF.

The chain recombines TRBV6-5 with TRBJ2-2, with 10 bases identical to TRBD1. The length of the CDR3 is 14 residues. Germline CDR1 and CDR2: MNHEY and SVGAGI. V trimming: 8 bases; J trimming: 6 bases; junction bases outside the gene matches: 6. CDR3 sequence (DNA): TGTGCCAGCCTCCGGGACAGGGGTTCCGGGGAGCTGTTTTTT. Translation: CASLRDRGSGELFF.

This chain joins TRBV19 and TRBJ2-5; 10 bases agree with TRBD2. The germline V gene encodes CDR1 LNHDA and CDR2 SQIVND (reference sequence). This CDR3 contains 18 residues. Unmatched junction bases numbered 15, after V lost 6 bases and J lost 2 bases. In DNA form, the CDR3 reads TGTGCCAGTAGCGGACCCCGACTAGCGGGTGGGGGTCAAGAGACCCAGTACTTC. It specifies CASSGPRLAGGGQETQYF.

The V and J genes are TRBV27 and TRBJ2-3, with TRBD2 matching over 7 bases. With V trimmed by 3 bases and J by 0 bases, 6 bases remained unmatched. CDR1 is MNHEY and CDR2 is SMNVEV in the germline V gene (reference sequence). This CDR3 region has 16 residues. In DNA form, the CDR3 reads TGTGCCAGCAGTTTGGGACTACCGAGGAGCACAGATACGCAGTATTTT. It encodes CASSLGLPRSTDTQYF.

The rearrangement links TRBV19 to TRBJ1-6; perhaps TRBD1 as D (5 bases). Trimming removed 3 bases from V and 9 bases from J, with 15 bases in between. The germline CDR1 and CDR2 sequences are LNHDA and SQIVND (reference sequence). CDR3 length: 15 residues. CDR3 loop: CASSMPGVGSSPLHF. The CDR3 region has the DNA TGTGCCAGTAGTATGCCGGGGGTCGGGAGTTCACCCCTCCACTTT.

The chain recombines TRBV30 with TRBJ2-6; D gene ambiguous. CDR1 and CDR2 from the germline V gene are GTSNPN and SVGIG (reference sequence). The CDR3 extends over 11 amino acids. CDR3 DNA sequence: TGTGGGGCAGCTGGGGCCAACGTCCTGACTTTC. Protein product: CGAAGANVLTF.

This clone was found once. This sequence joins TRBV3-1 (or the pseudogene TRBV3-2) and TRBJ2-5; perhaps TRBD1 as D (6 bases). Trimming removed 3 bases from V and 8 bases from J, with 25 bases in between. The CDR3 consists of 17 residues. Germline V CDR1 and CDR2: LGHDT, YNNKEL (reference sequence). The CDR3 region has the DNA TGTGCCAGCAGCCAGGGGGCCGTTGGCCCTCGTAGTGAAACCCAGTACTTC. It specifies CASSQGAVGPRSETQYF.

This chain joins TRBV5-1 and TRBJ1-2; possible D gene TRBD1, 5 bases. The CDR3 has 14 amino acids. From germline, CDR1 is SGHRS and CDR2 YFSETQ. The V gene lost 2 bases and the J gene lost 3 bases, with 11 bases spanning the gap. CDR3 sequence reads: CASSFRGGDYGYTF. The CDR3 DNA follows: TGCGCCAGCAGCTTCCGCGGGGGGGACTATGGCTACACCTTC.

This chain links TRBV12-5 with TRBJ1-1; the D is unclear. The CDR3 covers 12 residues. Trimming shortened V by 1 base and J by 9 bases, and 9 bases separated the two germline ends. Germline V gene data show CDR1 as LGHNT and CDR2 as FRNRAP. Here the CDR3 reads CASGLDGFKAFF. CDR3 coding DNA: TGTGCTAGTGGTTTGGACGGGTTCAAAGCTTTCTTT.

V usage is TRBV30 and J usage is TRBJ2-5, with D unclear. V was clipped by 4 bases and J by 5 bases, with 14 bases between them. Germline V gene data show CDR1 as GTSNPN and CDR2 as SVGIG (reference sequence). This CDR3 contains 13 residues. CDR3 protein: CAWKRSGRETQYF. The CDR3 region has the DNA TGTGCCTGGAAGAGATCCGGACGCGAGACCCAGTACTTC.